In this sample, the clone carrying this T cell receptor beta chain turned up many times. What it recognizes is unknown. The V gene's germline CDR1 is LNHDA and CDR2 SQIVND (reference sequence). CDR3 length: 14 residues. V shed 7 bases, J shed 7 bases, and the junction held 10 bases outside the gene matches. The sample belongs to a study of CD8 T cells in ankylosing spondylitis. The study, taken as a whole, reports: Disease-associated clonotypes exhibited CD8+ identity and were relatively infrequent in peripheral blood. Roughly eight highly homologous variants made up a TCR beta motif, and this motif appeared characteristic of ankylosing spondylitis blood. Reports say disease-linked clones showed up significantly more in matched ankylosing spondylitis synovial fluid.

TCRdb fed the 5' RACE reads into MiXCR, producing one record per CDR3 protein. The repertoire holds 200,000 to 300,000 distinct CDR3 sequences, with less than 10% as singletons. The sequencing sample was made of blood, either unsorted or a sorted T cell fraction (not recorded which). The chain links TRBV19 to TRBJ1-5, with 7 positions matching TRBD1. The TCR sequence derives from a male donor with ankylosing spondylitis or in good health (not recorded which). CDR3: CASNERQGGQPQHF. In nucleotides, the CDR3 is TGTGCCAGTAATGAGAGGCAGGGGGGCCAGCCCCAGCATTTT. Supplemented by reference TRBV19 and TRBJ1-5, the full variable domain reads DGGITQSPKYLFRKEGQNVTLSCEQNLNHDAMYWYRQDPGQGLRLIYYSQIVNDFQKGDIAEGYSVSREKKESFPLTVTSAQKNPTAFYLCASNERQGGQPQHFGDGTRLSIL.